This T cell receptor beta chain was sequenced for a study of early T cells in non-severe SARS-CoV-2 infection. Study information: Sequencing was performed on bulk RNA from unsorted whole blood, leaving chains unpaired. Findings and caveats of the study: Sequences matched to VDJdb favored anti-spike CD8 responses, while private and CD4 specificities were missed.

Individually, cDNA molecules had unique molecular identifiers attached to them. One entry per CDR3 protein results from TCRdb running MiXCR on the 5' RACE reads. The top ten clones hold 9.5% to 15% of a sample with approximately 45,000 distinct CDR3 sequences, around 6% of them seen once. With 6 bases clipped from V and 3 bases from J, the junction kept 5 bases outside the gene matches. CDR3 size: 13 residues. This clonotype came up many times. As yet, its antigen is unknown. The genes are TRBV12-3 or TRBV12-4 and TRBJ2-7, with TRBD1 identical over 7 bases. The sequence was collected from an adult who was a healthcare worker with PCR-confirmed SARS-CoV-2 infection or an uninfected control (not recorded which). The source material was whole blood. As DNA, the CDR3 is TGTGCCAGCAGCCGGGACAGTTACTACGAGCAGTACTTC. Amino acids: CASSRDSYYEQYF.